A single sample is the source of the 10 T cell receptor beta chains below, sequenced in a study of tumor-infiltrating lymphocytes in primary liver carcinoma. It was unsorted whole blood that yielded blood RNA, and germline DNA was also extracted. Synthesis of TCR beta cDNA was carried out from 500 ng total RNA with a constant-region primer. Investigators got TCR beta libraries out of three nested multiplex PCR rounds, done with slightly modified ARM-PCR. Both of the initial two PCR rounds ran for roughly 10 cycles and employed TRBV1-TRBV30 forward primers alongside a C-beta reverse primer. In TCRdb, the multiplex PCR reads were re-called with MiXCR into one record per CDR3 protein. Of about 180,000 distinct CDR3 sequences listed, over 45% were seen once; the top ten hold around three quarters. Sample: peripheral blood. The receptors derive from a man between 40 and 49 years old with primary liver carcinoma and hepatitis B virus infection.

V gene TRBV11-2 combines with J gene TRBJ2-3, with 11 bases aligning to TRBD2. The germline CDR1 and CDR2 sequences are SGHAT and FQNNGV. This CDR3 has 15 amino acids. Trimming at V came to 5 bases and at J to 4 bases, leaving 5 bases not matched to a gene. CDR3 DNA: TGTGCCAGCAGCCCTGGACTAGCGGGCCCAGATACGCAGTATTTT. This sequence encodes CASSPGLAGPDTQYF.

The V gene is TRBV28, the J gene TRBJ2-7, with 8 bases fitting TRBD2. Germline-derived CDR1 and CDR2 are MDHEN and SYDVKM. V lost 6 bases and J lost 2; bases outside the gene matches: 3. CDR3 length: 13 residues. The CDR3 sequence: CASRTSEPYEQYF. The CDR3 bases are TGTGCCAGCAGGACTAGCGAACCCTACGAGCAGTACTTC.

This clonotype showed up many times. This chain joins TRBV11-1 and TRBJ2-3, with 9 bases that match TRBD2. V trimming: 5 bases; J trimming: 5 bases; junction bases outside the gene matches: 11. This CDR3 spans 16 amino acids. CDR1 is SGHAT and CDR2 is FQDESV in the germline V gene (reference sequence). The CDR3 sequence is CASSRGVAGAGDTQYF. CDR3 in DNA: TGTGCCAGCAGCCGGGGGGTAGCGGGAGCAGGAGATACGCAGTATTTT.

This clonotype was detected a few times. Germline is not matched at one junction end, which may reflect a read error. The chain couples TRBV12-3 or TRBV12-4 to TRBJ2-1; 10 nucleotides match TRBD2. The CDR3 spans 15 residues. CDR3 protein: CASRPSGSQGNEQFF. CDR3 nucleotides: TGCGCCAGCAGACCTAGCGGGAGTCAGGGGAATGAGCAGTTCTTC.

As regards this clonotype: A single base separates this from a much larger clone, so it may be a read error. This chain connects TRBV29-1 to TRBJ2-4; D is perhaps TRBD1 or TRBD2 (6 bases each). CDR1 is SQVTM and CDR2 is ANQGSEA in the germline V gene. This CDR3 spans 12 amino acids. For the CDR3, the DNA is TGCGGCGTTGACGGGGGCTGGAACATTCAGTACTTC. This gives the protein CGVDGGWNIQYF.

This clonotype was seen only a few times. The chain joins TRBV1 to TRBJ1-5. TRBV1 is given as a pseudogene. CDR3 size: 17 residues. The CDR3 DNA reads TGCACCAGCAGCCAAGATCGTCGGGGAATTAAGAGTCAGCCCCAGCATTTT. This gives the protein CTSSQDRRGIKSQPQHF.

Turning to this clonotype: One end of the junction fails to match germline, which may point to a read error. The rearrangement uses TRBV14 and TRBJ1-1, with D hard to call. Germline CDR1 is SGHDN and CDR2 is FVKESK. The CDR3 contains 12 residues. DNA for the CDR3: TGTACCAGCAGCCAAGATCGATCGTTCTTCCAATTT. Its protein product is CTSSQDRSFFQF.

This clonotype has a handful of counts. The chain has TRBV30 and TRBJ2-2, with D perhaps being TRBD1 or TRBD2 (5 bases each). Germline V gene sequence: CDR1 GTSNPN, CDR2 SVGIG (reference sequence). The CDR3 is 15 residues long. V shed 8 bases and J shed 5 bases, with 21 bases lying between them. The CDR3: CAHPSGPEGTGELFF. The CDR3 nucleotides are TGTGCCCATCCGTCGGGACCCGAAGGAACCGGGGAGCTGTTTTTT.

Ten or more counts support this clonotype. The chain couples TRBV11-1 to TRBJ2-2; D might be TRBD2 (5 bases). Germline V lookup: CDR1 SGHAT, CDR2 FQDESV (reference sequence). Trimming removed 3 bases from V and 4 bases from J, with 9 bases in between. The CDR3 is made up of 14 amino acids. Here the CDR3 DNA reads TGTGCCAGCAGCTTCCCGGGGTCCACCGGGGAGCTGTTTTTT. Residues: CASSFPGSTGELFF.

This clonotype was seen a single time. This rearrangement joins TRBV21-1 to TRBJ2-7; TRBD1, the table's D call, lacks a check against the DNA. TRBV21-1 is a documented pseudogene. This CDR3 has 13 residues. The CDR3 DNA follows: TGTGCCAACAGCAAAGAACAGGTTTGGGAGCAGTACTTC. It yields the protein CANSKEQVWEQYF.